The 19 T cell receptor beta chains below come from one sample, sequenced in a study of cytomegalovirus exposure and HLA in healthy donors. The PCR had 60 Vbeta and 13 Jbeta primers. Sequencing used immunoSEQ multiplex PCR; TCRdb keeps in-frame clones, though not all of them. The sample contains about 130,000 clones, around 82% of which appear only once. Sequencing was carried out using PBMCs. The receptors here all came from a man aged 45 to 65 in good health and CMV-seronegative.

The table lists this clone with a count of one. The chain couples TRBV11-2 to TRBJ2-1; 10 bases match TRBD1. The CDR3 totals 15 residues. The J segment lost 10 bases and the V segment lost 5 bases, leaving 11 bases of the junction unmatched. CDR1 is SGHAT and CDR2 is FQNNGV in the germline V gene. The CDR3 DNA sequence: TGTGCCAGCAGCGCGGGGACAGGGGCGATCGGAGAGCAGTTCTTC. This gives the protein CASSAGTGAIGEQFF. The full variable domain, completed using reference TRBV11-2 and TRBJ2-1, is EAGVAQSPRYKIIEKRQSVAFWCNPISGHATLYWYQQILGQGPKLLIQFQNNGVVDDSQLPKDRFSAERLKGVDSTLKIQPAKLEDSAVYLCASSAGTGAIGEQFFGPGTRLTVL.

The rearrangement links TRBV7-2 to TRBJ2-2, with 13 bases matching TRBD2. The CDR3 has 16 residues. The germline CDR1 and CDR2 sequences are SGHTA and FQGNSA. J gave up 4 bases and V 6 bases, and 5 bases lay outside the gene matches. CDR3 bases: TGTGCCAGCAGAAGGACTAGCGGGAGTTTCACCGGGGAGCTGTTTTTT. Its protein product is CASRRTSGSFTGELFF.

This clone appeared a single time. The V call is TRBV2, the J call TRBJ2-1, with 10 bases that match TRBD1. The ends lost 5 bases at V and 10 bases at J; junction bases unmatched: 11. CDR3 length: 15 amino acids. Germline CDR1 SNHLY, CDR2 FYNNEI. In nucleotides, the CDR3 is TGTGCCAGCAGTTCCGACAGGGGGCGGGCGGCCGAGCAGTTCTTC. It is translated as CASSSDRGRAAEQFF.

CDR3 amino acids: CAISEGAEAQHF. The CDR3 coding sequence is TGTGCCATCAGTGAGGGGGCTGAGGCCCAGCATTTT. The rearrangement links TRBV10-3 to TRBJ1-5; TRBD1 might be the D (5 bases). CDR3 length: 12 amino acids. Trimming removed 2 bases at V and 11 bases at J, with 10 bases between. Germline lookup yields CDR1 ENHRY and CDR2 SYGVKD.

This rearrangement joins TRBV11-2 to TRBJ2-2; TRBD1 might be the D (6 bases). The CDR3 is made up of 14 amino acids. Between the trimmed V and J ends, which lost 4 bases and 4 bases, there was a span of 10 bases. CDR1 is SGHAT and CDR2 is FQNNGV in the germline V gene. CDR3 in amino acids: CASSSGQPTGELFF. The CDR3 DNA reads TGTGCCAGCAGCTCAGGACAGCCCACCGGGGAGCTGTTTTTT. The variable domain in full, with the rest retrieved from reference TRBV11-2 and TRBJ2-2, is EAGVAQSPRYKIIEKRQSVAFWCNPISGHATLYWYQQILGQGPKLLIQFQNNGVVDDSQLPKDRFSAERLKGVDSTLKIQPAKLEDSAVYLCASSSGQPTGELFFGEGSRLTVL.

The chain combines TRBV9 with TRBJ2-1, with 8 bases fitting TRBD2. CDR1 SGDLS and CDR2 YYNGEE come from the germline V gene. The CDR3 runs 15 residues. V shed 4 bases, J shed 4 bases, and the junction held 7 bases outside the gene matches. The DNA of the CDR3 is TGTGCCAGCAGCATACGACTAGCGCCTTACAATGAGCAGTTCTTC. It codes for CASSIRLAPYNEQFF.

The chain links TRBV18 to TRBJ2-1, with 14 bases that match TRBD2. Germline lookup yields CDR1 KGHSH and CDR2 LQKENI. V lost 8 bases to trimming and J lost 8 bases; unmatched junction nucleotides: 11. The CDR3 has 16 amino acids. This chain's CDR3 is CASQVTGTSGGYEQFF. CDR3 DNA: TGTGCCAGCCAAGTAACCGGGACTAGCGGGGGCTATGAGCAGTTCTTC.

This rearrangement joins TRBV28 to TRBJ2-7; D possibly corresponds to TRBD2 (5 bases). V was cut by 3 bases and J by 6 bases, with 12 bases left in between. The germline gives CDR1 MDHEN, CDR2 SYDVKM. There are 13 residues in the CDR3. The DNA for the CDR3 is TGTGCCAGCAGTTTGAGGCTAGCTAGCGAGCAGTACTTC. Translation gives CASSLRLASEQYF.

The rearrangement links TRBV5-1 to TRBJ2-1; possible D gene TRBD2, 5 bases. Germline V gene sequence: CDR1 SGHRS, CDR2 YFSETQ. CDR3 length: 12 residues. Trimming shortened V by 2 bases and J by 6 bases, and 6 bases separated the two germline ends. CDR3 nucleotide sequence: TGCGCCAGCAGCTTCGAGGGCAATGAGCAGTTCTTC. This translates into CASSFEGNEQFF.

CDR3 DNA sequence: TGCGCCAGCAGCTTGGTACCGACAGGACAGGGGGATCAGCCCCAGCATTTT. Translating gives CASSLVPTGQGDQPQHF. The gene calls are TRBV5-1 and TRBJ1-5, with 10 bases lining up with TRBD1. The CDR3 is 17 amino acids. The V gene end was trimmed by 0 bases and the J gene end by 5 bases; junction bases not matched to a gene: 8. The germline CDR1 and CDR2 sequences are SGHRS and YFSETQ.

This sequence joins TRBV25-1 and TRBJ2-5; 11 nucleotides align to TRBD2. CDR1 is MGHDK and CDR2 is SYGVNS in the germline V gene. The CDR3 runs 15 residues. J was trimmed by 7 bases and V by 4 bases; bases with no gene match: 8. The CDR3 loop is CASSAPGTSGLTQYF. The CDR3 DNA reads as TGTGCCAGCAGTGCCCCCGGGACTAGCGGTTTGACCCAGTACTTC.

This chain links TRBV20-1 with TRBJ2-1, with D uncertain. The V and J ends lost 6 bases and 8 bases respectively, with 8 bases between them. The CDR3 runs to 10 residues. CDR1 is DFQATT, CDR2 SNEGSKA, per germline (reference sequence). The DNA for the CDR3 is TGCAGTGCCTTAGTAGATGAGCAGTTCTTC. Translating gives CSALVDEQFF.

The chain combines TRBV4-3 with TRBJ2-5; no clear D gene. From germline, CDR1 is LGHNA and CDR2 YSLEER. V lost 0 bases and J lost 7, with 9 bases in between. CDR3 size: 13 residues. CDR3 region: CASSQDQEGTQYF. For the CDR3, the DNA is TGCGCCAGCAGCCAAGATCAGGAAGGGACCCAGTACTTC.

The rearrangement links TRBV25-1 to TRBJ1-5; no clear D. Trimming took off 2 bases at V and 5 bases at J, with 7 bases between the two ends. The CDR3 runs to 13 residues. The germline V gene has CDR1 MGHDK and CDR2 SYGVNS. CDR3 sequence (DNA): TGTGCCAGCAGTGAAATACGGGATCAGCCCCAGCATTTT. As protein: CASSEIRDQPQHF.

The chain employs TRBV7-9 and TRBJ2-1; possibly TRBD2 for D (6 bases). Germline V gene data show CDR1 as SEHNR and CDR2 as FQNEAQ (reference sequence). Trimming shortened V by 10 bases and J by 5 bases, and 15 bases separated the two germline ends. The CDR3 covers 13 residues. Here the CDR3 reads CANSGGGHNEQFF. As DNA, the CDR3 is TGTGCCAACTCCGGGGGAGGCCACAATGAGCAGTTCTTC. The complete variable domain, with remaining parts taken from reference TRBV7-9 and TRBJ2-1, reads DTGVSQNPRHKITKRGQNVTFRCDPISEHNRLYWYRQTLGQGPEFLTYFQNEAQLEKSRLLSDRFSAERPKGSFSTLEIQRTEQGDSAMYLCANSGGGHNEQFFGPGTRLTVL.

The J gene is TRBJ2-2, the V gene TRBV7-2, with 8 bases that match TRBD1. The V gene end was trimmed by 1 base and the J gene end by 5 bases; junction bases not matched to a gene: 0. From germline, CDR1 is SGHTA and CDR2 FQGNSA. The CDR3 is 14 residues long. The CDR3 bases are TGTGCCAGCAGCTTAGGACAGGGGACCGGGGAGCTGTTTTTT. It is translated as CASSLGQGTGELFF.

The chain recombines TRBV25-1 with TRBJ1-5, with 7 bases that match TRBD1. The length of the CDR3 is 14 residues. Trimming cost V 6 bases and J 4 bases; bases outside gene matches: 6. Germline-derived CDR1 and CDR2 are MGHDK and SYGVNS. CDR3 loop: CASRGGGLNQPQHF. The CDR3 bases are TGTGCCAGCAGAGGGGGCGGCCTAAATCAGCCCCAGCATTTT.

The J gene is TRBJ1-1, the V gene TRBV29-1; D remains unclear. Germline CDR1 reads SQVTM; CDR2 reads ANQGSEA. Between the trimmed V and J ends, which lost 6 bases and 4 bases, there was a span of 21 bases. The CDR3 is made up of 15 amino acids. DNA of the CDR3: TGCAGCGTGCAACCGGCAAGCGGCTCTACCACTGAAGCTTTCTTT. This gives the protein CSVQPASGSTTEAFF.

The chain joins TRBV15 to TRBJ1-6; the D is unclear. The CDR3 is made up of 15 amino acids. Trimming left V 1 base short and J 6 bases short, with 10 bases between. Germline V gene data show CDR1 as LNHNV and CDR2 as YYDKDF (reference sequence). CDR3 bases: TGTGCCACCAGCAGAGCACGAGGGAGTAATTCACCCCTCCACTTT. Protein: CATSRARGSNSPLHF.